What follows are 7 T cell receptor beta chains derived from one specimen sequenced in a study of PD-1 blockade in classical Hodgkin lymphoma. Every patient experienced relapse after autologous stem cell transplantation, and brentuximab vedotin exposure varied. The table came from immunoSEQ multiplex PCR; TCRdb's copy has only in-frame clones and leaves some out. The sample gives tens of thousands of clones, roughly nine tenths of which show up once; over 14% is in the top ten. Sequencing was performed on peripheral blood mononuclear cells (PBMCs), taken at baseline. The receptors were sampled from a human donor with classical Hodgkin lymphoma.

This chain links TRBV7-6 with TRBJ2-5, with 7 bases identical to TRBD1. The CDR3 covers 14 residues. CDR1 and CDR2 from the germline V gene are SGHVS and FNYEAQ. The trim removed 7 bases at V and 5 bases at J, leaving 10 bases unmatched. CDR3 sequence reads: CASTPSGQRETQYF. Here the CDR3 DNA reads TGTGCCAGCACCCCTTCGGGACAGAGGGAGACCCAGTACTTC.

This clone was recorded once. The chain employs TRBV6-1 and TRBJ1-1; TRBD1 agrees at 9 bases. V trimming: 5 bases; J trimming: 4 bases; junction bases outside the gene matches: 2. This CDR3 has 13 amino acids. Per the germline V gene, CDR1 is MNHNS and CDR2 is SASEGT. CDR3 sequence (DNA): TGTGCCAGCAGTCAGGGACAGGGCACTGAAGCTTTCTTT. Its translation is CASSQGQGTEAFF.

The V and J genes are TRBV6-5 and TRBJ2-2; 8 nucleotides match TRBD1. CDR1 is MNHEY, CDR2 SVGAGI, per germline. Trimming at V came to 8 bases and at J to 5 bases, leaving 7 bases not matched to a gene. This CDR3 contains 14 residues. The CDR3: CASQQGAWTGELFF. The DNA for the CDR3 is TGTGCCAGCCAGCAGGGGGCTTGGACCGGGGAGCTGTTTTTT.

The rearrangement uses TRBV19 and TRBJ2-1; 12 nucleotides agree with TRBD2. Losses at the gene ends were 5 bases for V and 5 bases for J; bases not matched to a gene: 7. There are 16 residues in the CDR3. CDR1 LNHDA and CDR2 SQIVND come from the germline V gene (reference sequence). The CDR3 sequence: CASSPLAGGQDNEQFF. The CDR3 nucleotides read TGTGCCAGTAGTCCACTAGCGGGGGGCCAGGACAATGAGCAGTTCTTC.

The table lists this clone with a count of one. The V gene is TRBV4-1, the J gene TRBJ1-4; D not resolved. Between the trimmed V and J ends, which lost 4 bases and 8 bases, there was a span of 14 bases. This CDR3 contains 14 residues. The germline V gene has CDR1 MGHRA and CDR2 YSYEKL. CDR3 coding DNA: TGCGCCAGCAGCCCTAGTGGGTTTGGGGAAAAACTGTTTTTT. This sequence encodes CASSPSGFGEKLFF.

The chain couples TRBV13 to TRBJ2-1; 10 positions agree with TRBD2. Germline V gene lookup returns CDR1 PRHDT and CDR2 FYEKMQ (reference sequence). J was trimmed by 4 bases and V by 2 bases; bases with no gene match: 2. CDR3 length: 15 residues. CDR3 nucleotide sequence: TGTGCCAGCAGCTTAAGCGGGGGGGCTTACAATGAGCAGTTCTTC. Protein: CASSLSGGAYNEQFF.

Only one count was recorded for this clone. J is TRBJ2-7 and V is TRBV7-8, with 9 bases lining up with TRBD1. This CDR3 is built from 15 residues. Germline lookup yields CDR1 SGHVS and CDR2 FQNEAQ. With V trimmed by 5 bases and J by 5 bases, 10 bases remained unmatched. In DNA form, the CDR3 reads TGTGCCAGCAGCCCCCACGACAGGGGGATTGACGAGCAGTACTTC. It encodes CASSPHDRGIDEQYF.